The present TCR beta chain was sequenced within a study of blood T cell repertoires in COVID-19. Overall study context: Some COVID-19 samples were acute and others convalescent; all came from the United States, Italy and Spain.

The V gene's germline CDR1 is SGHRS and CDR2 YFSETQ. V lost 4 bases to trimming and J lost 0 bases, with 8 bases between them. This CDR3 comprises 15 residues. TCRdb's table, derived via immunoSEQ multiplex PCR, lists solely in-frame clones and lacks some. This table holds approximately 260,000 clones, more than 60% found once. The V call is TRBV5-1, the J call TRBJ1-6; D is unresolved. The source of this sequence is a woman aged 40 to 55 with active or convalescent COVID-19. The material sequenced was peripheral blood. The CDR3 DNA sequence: TGCGCCAGCAGCCGGTCGAGCTCCTATAATTCACCCCTCCACTTT. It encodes CASSRSSSYNSPLHF. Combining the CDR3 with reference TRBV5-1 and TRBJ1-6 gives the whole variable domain KAGVTQTPRYLIKTRGQQVTLSCSPISGHRSVSWYQQTPGQGLQFLFEYFSETQRNKGNFPGRFSGRQFSNSRSEMNVSTLELGDSALYLCASSRSSSYNSPLHFGNGTRLTVT.